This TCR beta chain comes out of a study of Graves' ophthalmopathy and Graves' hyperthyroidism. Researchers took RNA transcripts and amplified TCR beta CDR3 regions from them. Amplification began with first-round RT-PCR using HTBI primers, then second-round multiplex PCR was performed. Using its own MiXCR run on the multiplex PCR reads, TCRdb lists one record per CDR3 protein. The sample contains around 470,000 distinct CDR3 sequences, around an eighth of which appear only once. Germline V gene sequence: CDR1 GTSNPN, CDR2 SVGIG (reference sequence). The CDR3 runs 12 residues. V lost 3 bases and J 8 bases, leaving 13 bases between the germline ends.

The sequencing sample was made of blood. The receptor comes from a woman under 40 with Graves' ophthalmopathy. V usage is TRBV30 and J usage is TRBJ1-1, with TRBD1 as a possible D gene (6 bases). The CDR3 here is CAWRFKQGEAFF. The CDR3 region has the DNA TGTGCCTGGAGGTTTAAACAGGGAGAAGCTTTCTTT.